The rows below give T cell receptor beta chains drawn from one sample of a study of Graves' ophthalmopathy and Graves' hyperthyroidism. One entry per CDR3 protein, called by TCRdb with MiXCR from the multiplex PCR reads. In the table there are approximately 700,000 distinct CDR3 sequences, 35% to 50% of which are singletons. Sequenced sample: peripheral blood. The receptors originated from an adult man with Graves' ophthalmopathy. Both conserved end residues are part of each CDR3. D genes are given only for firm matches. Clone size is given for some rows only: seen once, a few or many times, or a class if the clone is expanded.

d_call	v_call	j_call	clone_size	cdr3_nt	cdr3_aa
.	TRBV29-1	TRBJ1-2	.	TGCAGCGTTGACCGGGGGGCTGCATATGGCTACACCTTC	CSVDRGAAYGYTF
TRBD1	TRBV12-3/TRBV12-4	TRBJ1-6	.	TGTGCCAGCAGTTTACCCTTCACGGGTTATGGGACAGGGGGGACGTCGGGACCCCTCCACTTT	CASSLPFTGYGTGGTSGPLHF
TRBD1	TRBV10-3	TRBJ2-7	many	TGTGCCATCAGGGGGACAGCCCAGGACTACGAGCAGTACTTC	CAIRGTAQDYEQYF
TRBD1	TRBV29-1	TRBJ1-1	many	TGCAGCGTTGGAAGTAGACAGGGGACGACTGAAGCTTTCTTT	CSVGSRQGTTEAFF
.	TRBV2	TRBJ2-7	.	TGTGCCAGCAGGTCCTACGAGAACGACTACGAGCAGTACTTC	CASRSYENDYEQYF
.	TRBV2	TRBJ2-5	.	TGTGCCAGCAGTTCCCCGGAGTTGCCAGAGACCCAGTACTTC	CASSSPELPETQYF
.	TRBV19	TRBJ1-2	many	TGTGCCAGTAGTAGGGGACAACCCTATGGCTACACCTTC	CASSRGQPYGYTF
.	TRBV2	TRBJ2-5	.	TGTGCCAGCAGTGGAGGGGGGGCTGTTGAGACCCAGTACTTC	CASSGGGAVETQYF
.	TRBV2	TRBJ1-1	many	TGTGCCAGCAGTGGACGAGGAGGGAACACTGAAGCTTTCTTT	CASSGRGGNTEAFF
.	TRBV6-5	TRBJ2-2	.	TGTGCCAGCAGTTACTCAAGGACCGGGGAGCTGTTTTTT	CASSYSRTGELFF
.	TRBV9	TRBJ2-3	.	TGTGCCAGCAGCGTAGACCGGCTTATTGGCACAGATACGCAGTATTTT	CASSVDRLIGTDTQYF
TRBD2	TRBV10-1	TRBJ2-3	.	TGTGCCAGCAGCTACACCGGGACTAGCGGGACCCACAGAGATACGCAGTATTTT	CASSYTGTSGTHRDTQYF
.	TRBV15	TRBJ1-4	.	TGTGCCACCAGCTTACCGGGACACAGGAAGGTAGAACTGTTTTTT	CATSLPGHRKVELFF
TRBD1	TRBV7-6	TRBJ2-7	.	TGTGCCAGCAGCTTGGGACAGGGGGCGCAGAGCGAGCAGTACTTC	CASSLGQGAQSEQYF
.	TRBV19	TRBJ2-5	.	TGTGCCAGTAGTATGAACTGGGGAGGTAACCAGTACTTC	CASSMNWGGNQYF
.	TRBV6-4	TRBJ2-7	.	TGTGCCAGCGGACCGGACATTTACGAGCAGTACTTC	CASGPDIYEQYF
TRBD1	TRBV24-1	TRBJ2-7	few	TGTGCCACCAGTCAGGGACAGGGGCTCTCCTACGAGCAGTACTTC	CATSQGQGLSYEQYF
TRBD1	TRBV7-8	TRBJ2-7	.	TGTGCCAGCAGTTACGAGAAGGGACAGGCCAAAACCCACGAGCAGTACTTC	CASSYEKGQAKTHEQYF
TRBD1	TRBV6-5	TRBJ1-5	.	TGTGCCAGCAGACCAGGACAGGGAGAGGATCAGCCCCAGCATTTT	CASRPGQGEDQPQHF
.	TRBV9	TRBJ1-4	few	TGTGCCAGCAGCGTTGATGGGACCGCTTATGAAAAACTGTTTTTT	CASSVDGTAYEKLFF
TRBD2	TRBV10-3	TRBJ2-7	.	TGTGCCATCGGCGGGGCGGGGGGAATCTACGAGCAGTACTTC	CAIGGAGGIYEQYF
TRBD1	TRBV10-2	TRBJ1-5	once	TGCGCCAGCAGAAGTGGGACAGGGAACGTTCAGCCCCAGCATTTT	CASRSGTGNVQPQHF
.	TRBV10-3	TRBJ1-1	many	TGTGCCATCGGGCTGAGACGGGACACTGAAGCTTTCTTT	CAIGLRRDTEAFF
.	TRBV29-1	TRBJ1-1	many	TGCAGCCATTACCGGCAGGACGTAGAAGCTTTCTTT	CSHYRQDVEAFF
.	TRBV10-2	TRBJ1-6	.	TGCGCCAGCAGTGAGTCGACGGGTGAGGGGAATTCACCCCTCCACTTT	CASSESTGEGNSPLHF
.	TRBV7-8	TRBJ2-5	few	TGTGCCAGCAGCTTTGGAATTCGCCAAGAGACCCAGTACTTC	CASSFGIRQETQYF
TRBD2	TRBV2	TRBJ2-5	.	TGTGCCAGCGCGGGAGAGGGATTGACCCAGTACTTC	CASAGEGLTQYF
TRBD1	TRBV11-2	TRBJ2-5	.	TGCGCCAGCAGCCAAGACTCGACAGGGGCAGAGACCCAGTACTTC	CASSQDSTGAETQYF
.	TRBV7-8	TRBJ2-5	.	TGTGCCAGCAAATCCGCAGGGACCGCACGGGAGGAGACCCAGTACTTC	CASKSAGTAREETQYF
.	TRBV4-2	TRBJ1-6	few	TGTGCCAGCAGCCAAGAACGGGGTAATTCACCCCTCCACTTT	CASSQERGNSPLHF
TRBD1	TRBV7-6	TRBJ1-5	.	TGTGCCAGCAGCCGCGTCGGACAGGGAGTCAACCAGCCCCAGCATTTT	CASSRVGQGVNQPQHF
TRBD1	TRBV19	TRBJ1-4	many	TGTGCCAGCAGCCCTCGGCAGGGGGGGGAAAAACTGTTTTTT	CASSPRQGGEKLFF
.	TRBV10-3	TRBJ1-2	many	TGTGCCACCGGAGGGGTAGCCAACTATGGCTACACCTTC	CATGGVANYGYTF
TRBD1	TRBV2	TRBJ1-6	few	TGTGCCAGCAGTCCGGGACAGATGGACTCACCCCTCCACTTT	CASSPGQMDSPLHF
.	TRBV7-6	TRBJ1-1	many	TGTGCCAGCAGCTTAGCTCCGGGCTTATACACTGAAGCTTTCTTT	CASSLAPGLYTEAFF
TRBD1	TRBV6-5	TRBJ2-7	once	TGTGCCAGCAATCGACAGGGGGCAGCCTACGAGCAGTACTTC	CASNRQGAAYEQYF
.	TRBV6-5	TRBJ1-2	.	TGTGCCGTCTTTACTAGGTCAAAGCTCGGCGGCTACACCTTC	CAVFTRSKLGGYTF
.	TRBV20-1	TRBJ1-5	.	TGCAGTGCTAGAGTAGGCAGGGCTGGCAATCAGCCCCAGCATTTT	CSARVGRAGNQPQHF
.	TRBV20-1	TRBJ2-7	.	TGCAGTGCTAGAGATCCCAGGGTTATGAGTGAGCAGTACTTC	CSARDPRVMSEQYF
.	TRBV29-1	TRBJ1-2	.	TGCAGCGTACAGACACTTGAGTATGGCTACACCTTC	CSVQTLEYGYTF
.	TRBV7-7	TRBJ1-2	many	TGTGCTAGCAGCTTATTGGACAGCTTGAATGGCTACACCTTC	CASSLLDSLNGYTF
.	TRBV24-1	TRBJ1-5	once	TGTGCCACCTATACAGGGAAATGGCAGCCCCAGCATTTT	CATYTGKWQPQHF
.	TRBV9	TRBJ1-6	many	TGTGCCAGCAGCGTCAGGGGTTATAATTCACCCCTCCACTTT	CASSVRGYNSPLHF
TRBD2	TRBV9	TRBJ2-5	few	TGTGCCAGCAGCGTAGGACCGTCTGGACTAGCGGGAGAGACCCAGTACTTC	CASSVGPSGLAGETQYF
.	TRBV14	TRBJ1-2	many	TGTGCCAGCAGCCAAGGACGGCTTAACTATGGCTACACCTTC	CASSQGRLNYGYTF
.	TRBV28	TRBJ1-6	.	TGTGCCAGCAGTTTATTTAACCGAAATTCACCCCTCCACTTT	CASSLFNRNSPLHF
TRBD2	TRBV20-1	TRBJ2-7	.	TGCAGTGCTAGGTGGCGGGGGACCTCCTCCGAGCAGTACTTC	CSARWRGTSSEQYF
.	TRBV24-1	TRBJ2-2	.	TGTGCCACCAGTGATGTAGTGGGCACCGGGGAGCTGTTTTTT	CATSDVVGTGELFF
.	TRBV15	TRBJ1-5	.	TGTGCCACCAGCAGAGGATGGGTTGAGACCCAGCATTTT	CATSRGWVETQHF
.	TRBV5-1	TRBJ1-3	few	TGCGCCAGCAGCTTTGGGTTTGGCTCTGGAAACACCATATATTTT	CASSFGFGSGNTIYF
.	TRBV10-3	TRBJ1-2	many	TGTGCCATCAGTGAACGGGGGGAGGACTATGGCTACACCTTC	CAISERGEDYGYTF
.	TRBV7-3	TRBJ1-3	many	TGTGCCAGCAGCTTGGGTTTCGGAAACACCATATATTTT	CASSLGFGNTIYF
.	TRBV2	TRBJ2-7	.	TGTGCCAGCAGTTTCTTAACCTACGAGCAGTACTTC	CASSFLTYEQYF